This T cell receptor (beta chain) was obtained from a study of cytomegalovirus exposure and HLA in healthy donors (dated by TCRdb to the late 2010s). Looking at the study overall: In an earlier analysis of fewer than 750 of the donors, less than 350 Gb of sequence data and about 110 million unique TCR beta sequences from roughly 180 million T cells were reported. High-throughput TCR immunosequencing, statistical association of individual TCRs with disease status, and machine learning were combined to predict cytomegalovirus infection status. Roughly 320 gigabases of sequencing data and tens of millions of unique TCR sequences made up an early release that covered 500 to 700 HLA-typed donors. Because of strong linkage in the cohort, four or five DR-DQ haplotypes were treated as single units for association and clustering. To study patterns of TCR occurrence, a later analysis re-analyzed previously published TCR beta repertoires from 500 to 850 donors and added high-resolution HLA genotyping. The study aimed to test whether signatures of past pathogen exposure could be identified by cataloging public T cell receptors. Every discovery cohort repertoire had been produced on one sequencing platform. Typing coverage varied by locus: about 620-640 donors for A, B, C, DRB1 and DQB1; approximately 500 for DQA1; about 590 for DPA1; some 470 for DPB1. In a later genetic analysis, genome-wide SNP genotypes for about 55% of the roughly 700 donors were used, and that subset was treated as a discovery cohort. Along with the 666-subject first cohort, a separate validation cohort of over a hundred different subjects was used. The T cell repertoires of 666 subjects were profiled by immunosequencing and related to cytomegalovirus serostatus. Among some 400 genotyped donors of the cohort, an average of about 240,000 unique TCR beta nucleotide sequences was sequenced per donor, of which approximately 18% were non-productive. Donor age, sex, ethnicity and CMV serostatus were compiled together with the repertoire data. HLA typing included class I and class II loci at four-digit resolution. Among the roughly 430 genotyped donors, approximately 82% belonged to the genetic ancestry cluster associated with self-reported Caucasian donors. The later analysis used no new phenotypic data to find candidate immune exposures, relying instead on TCR beta sequences and their occurrence across donors. An earlier analysis of more than 450 of the donors used high-throughput TCR beta sequencing to judge whether each TCR beta V gene segment behaved as functional or pseudogenic.

Concerning this clone: Its binding antigen is unknown. No base quality values were provided; no much bigger clone lies one nucleotide off.

V loses 0 bases, J loses 4 bases, and the germline ends lie 13 bases apart. The germline V gene provides CDR1 SQVTM and CDR2 ANQGSEA. From cysteine to phenylalanine, the CDR3 is 15 amino acids long. Only the CDR3 DNA stays, 45 bases, in frame from base 1. Paper-wide results and their limitations: Specific HLA alleles were associated with 15,000 to 20,000 TCR beta sequences at a false discovery rate of 0.05 in a later analysis. A few of the identified cytomegalovirus-associated TCR beta chains were confirmed in vitro to be specific for cytomegalovirus antigens. In a later analysis, several top co-occurrence clusters were reported to appear linked to parvovirus B19, influenza, CMV and Epstein-Barr virus. Some IMGT-functional V segments, including TRBV6-2 and TRBV6-3, could not be told apart with the 87-base-pair reads, so those segments were excluded. For the cohort, immune exposure information was limited to CMV serostatus. An earlier analysis of some 560 of the donors showed that most TCR beta V segments appeared in productive rearrangements either about 87% or about 30% of the time, which broadly matched IMGT annotations. According to a later genetic analysis, donors in an Asian-associated ancestry cluster had fewer N-insertions in productive TCRs than the roughly 670-donor mean. Presence/absence analyses assumed roughly uniform sequencing depth across donors, an assumption that may not hold. In a later analysis, most CMV-associated TCR beta chains were found to appear HLA-restricted, with HLA associations seemingly driven largely by CMV exposure. Because counts were too low, approximately 18 rarely observed V segments, including chromosome 9 orphons, were excluded from the earlier analysis of around 640 of the donors. In a later analysis, TCR association rates were found to vary across HLA loci, with the most associated TCRs seen for DRB1 alleles and the fewest for HLA-C alleles. Strong co-occurrence of HLA alleles, especially DR and DQ, made assigning TCR associations to individual alleles difficult. In a later genetic analysis, a missense DCLRE1C variant was associated with V-gene and J-gene trimming of TCR beta chains, and the association was replicated in an independent cohort. A cluster of highly shared sequence variants was judged likely to be a technical artifact of the sequencing pipeline. Across donors, most TCR sequences were observed very rarely, whereas some public TCRs were present in many individuals. A further reported finding was that TCR beta sequences accurately predicted the HLA-A and HLA-B alleles for most subjects in the first cohort. Because HLA typing was unavailable for some donors at each locus, only the typed subset was used in association tests. The authors suggested that the approach could potentially be generalized to other disease states and immunological phenotypes. Linkage disequilibrium might explain the correlated functional status among segregating V segments, but an unknown experimental factor could not be ruled out. The cohort was sequenced for TCR beta chains only, and without alpha or paired-chain data the features that could be detected were limited. Compared with equally common non-associated chains, HLA-associated TCR beta chains in a later analysis were more clonally expanded and had lower generation probabilities. In the study, 150 to 200 TCR beta chains were listed as associated with cytomegalovirus. The classifier was reported to diagnose cytomegalovirus status with high specificity and sensitivity in both the original and validation cohorts.

The cohort comprised some 700 healthy bone marrow donors. Cohort members were all nominally healthy when sampled, although unrecorded immune exposures were likely present. The donor tested CMV seronegative, placing the donor among the 350 or so seronegative members of the cohort. Every donor gave a peripheral blood sample, and the peripheral blood mononuclear cells from that sample were used for TCR beta sequencing. Genomic DNA was extracted from the blood cell samples with the Qiagen DNeasy Blood Extraction Kit. Library preparation used the immunoSEQ multiplex PCR assay. For the multiplex PCR, a mixture combining 60 forward primers for TCR Vbeta segments and 13 reverse primers for TCR Jbeta segments was used. A multiplex PCR assay on genomic DNA amplified the CDR3 region of rearranged TCR beta genes. The amplified TCR beta libraries were sequenced on the Illumina HiSeq System as 87-base-pair reads. Processing in the source paper ran as follows. Across the 500 to 850 repertoires, a later analysis counted tens of millions of unique TCR beta chains, roughly 11 million of which were shared by at least two donors. A nearest-neighbor algorithm error-corrected the raw reads and collapsed the reads into unique sequences, merging closely related sequences to remove PCR and sequencing errors. Alignment of CDR3 sequences to IMGT reference sequences was used to assign V, D and J gene segments. For a sequence to be retained, a match of at least six nucleotides to both a V gene segment and a J gene segment was required. Rearrangements were called productive when the CDR3 lacked stop codons and stayed in frame with V and J; all others were non-productive. Following IMGT convention, CDR3 was defined as the stretch from the second conserved V-encoded cysteine up to the conserved J-encoded phenylalanine. In an earlier analysis of 500 to 650 of the donors, sequences lacking an unambiguous match to a single V gene segment were excluded. In an earlier analysis of some 590 of the donors, a V segment was called functional when productive rearrangements were above 56.7%, and segregating when the standard deviation between donors exceeded 5%. To diagnose cytomegalovirus status from the catalog of TCR beta chain sequences, a statistical classification framework was built. V and J gene assignment, in a later analysis, came from comparing TCR nucleotide sequences with IMGT/GENE-DB human TR gene sequences. The TCRdist pipeline was used in a later analysis to assign CDR3 sequences and most-parsimonious VDJ recombination scenarios. In a later analysis, each TCR beta chain was defined by its CDR3 amino acid sequence together with its V-gene family, and reads lacking a unique V-gene family were excluded. As a way to deal with suspected cross-contamination and a sequencing artifact, a later analysis dropped 450 to 700 nucleotide sequences that were highly shared and had low generation probability. In a later analysis, a clonal expansion index was calculated for each public chain from normalized within-repertoire ranks of inferred template counts. A later analysis computed generation probabilities with a VDJ recombination model fitted to out-of-frame rearrangements, and checked the results against IGoR. In a later analysis, hypergeometric tests were used to score TCR-TCR, TCR-HLA and TCR-CMV co-occurrence, with a repertoire-size bias correction applied to TCR pairs. In a later analysis, false discovery rates were estimated by permuting HLA or CMV assignments 20 times. In a later analysis, co-occurring TCRs were grouped using DBSCAN, with TCRdist sequence similarity added in when clustering inside HLA-allele-positive subsets. For co-occurrence clustering, repertoires with fewer than 30,000 or more than 120,000 public chains were excluded, along with about five repertoires with anomalous nucleotide sharing. Sourced from immuneACCESS, this table was stored by TCRdb with only in-frame sequences that have V and J called. A share of the clones is absent; for the studies checked, an unresolved V gene accounts for under half, and the remainder has no known explanation. From that table come the V and J calls and clone size; the DNA was used to work out D and trimming. This sample gives roughly 160,000 clones in total; less than 80% of them show up just once. The top ten clones comprise around 4% of the sample.

This receptor was identified in a man in his forties in good health and CMV-seronegative. Recombination joined TRBV29-1 with TRBJ2-1, with a tentative D gene TRBD1 over 6 matching bases. The sequencing input was PBMCs. The DNA sequence is given as TGCAGCGTTGAAGACAGCCGGACAGAGTACAATGAGCAGTTCTTC. Its protein reads: CSVEDSRTEYNEQFF.